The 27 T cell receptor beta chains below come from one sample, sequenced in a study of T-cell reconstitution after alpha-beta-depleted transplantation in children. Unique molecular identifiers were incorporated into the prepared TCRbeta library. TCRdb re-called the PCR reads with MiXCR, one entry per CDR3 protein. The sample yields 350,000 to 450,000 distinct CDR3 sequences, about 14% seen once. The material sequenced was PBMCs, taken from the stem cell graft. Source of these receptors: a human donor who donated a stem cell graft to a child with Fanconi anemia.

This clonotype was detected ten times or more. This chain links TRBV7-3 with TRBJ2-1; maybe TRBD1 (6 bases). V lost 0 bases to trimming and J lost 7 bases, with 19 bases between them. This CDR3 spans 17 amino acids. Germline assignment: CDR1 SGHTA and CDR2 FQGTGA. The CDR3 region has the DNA TGTGCCAGCAGCTTAACAACACGAAACTACAGGGTTAATGAGCAGTTCTTC. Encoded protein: CASSLTTRNYRVNEQFF. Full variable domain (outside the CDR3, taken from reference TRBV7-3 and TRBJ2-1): GAGVSQTPSNKVTEKGKYVELRCDPISGHTALYWYRQSLGQGPEFLIYFQGTGAADDSGLPNDRFFAVRPEGSVSTLKIQRTERGDSAVYLCASSLTTRNYRVNEQFFGPGTRLTVL.

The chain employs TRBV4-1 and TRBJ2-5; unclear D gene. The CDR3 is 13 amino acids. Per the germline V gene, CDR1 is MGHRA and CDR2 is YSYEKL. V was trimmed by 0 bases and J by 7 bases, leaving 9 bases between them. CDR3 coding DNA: TGCGCCAGCAGCCAAGACCCAGAATTGACCCAGTACTTC. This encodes CASSQDPELTQYF.

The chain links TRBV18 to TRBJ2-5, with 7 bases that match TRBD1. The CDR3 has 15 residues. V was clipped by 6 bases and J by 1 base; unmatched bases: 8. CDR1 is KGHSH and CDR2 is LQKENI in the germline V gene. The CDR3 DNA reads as TGTGCCAGCTCGCCAGGGGACAGTACCCAAGAGACCCAGTACTTC. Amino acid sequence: CASSPGDSTQETQYF. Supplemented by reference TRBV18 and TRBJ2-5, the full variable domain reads NAGVMQNPRHLVRRRGQEARLRCSPMKGHSHVYWYRQLPEEGLKFMVYLQKENIIDESGMPKERFSAEFPKEGPSILRIQQVVRGDSAAYFCASSPGDSTQETQYFGPGTRLLVL.

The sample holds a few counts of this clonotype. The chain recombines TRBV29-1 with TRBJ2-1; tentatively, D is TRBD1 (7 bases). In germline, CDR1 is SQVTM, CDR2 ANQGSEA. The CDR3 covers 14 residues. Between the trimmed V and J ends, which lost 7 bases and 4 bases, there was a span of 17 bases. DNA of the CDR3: TGCAGCGCTGAGGGGGGACAGAGATACAATGAGCAGTTCTTC. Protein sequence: CSAEGGQRYNEQFF.

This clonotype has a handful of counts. CDR3 in DNA: TGTGCCAGCAGCCACCCTGATACCTATGGCTACACCTTC. Amino acid sequence: CASSHPDTYGYTF. The rearrangement joins TRBV4-2 to TRBJ1-2, with D unresolved. The CDR3 has 13 amino acids. Germline loops: CDR1 LGHNA, CDR2 YNFKEQ. The V end was cut by 3 bases, the J end by 4 bases, with 9 bases between.

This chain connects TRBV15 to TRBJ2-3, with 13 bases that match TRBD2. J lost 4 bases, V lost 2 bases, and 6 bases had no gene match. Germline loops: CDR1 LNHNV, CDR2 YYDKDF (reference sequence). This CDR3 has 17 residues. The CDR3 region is CATSRPGTSGDADTQYF. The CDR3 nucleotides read TGTGCCACCAGCAGACCCGGGACTAGCGGGGATGCAGATACGCAGTATTTT.

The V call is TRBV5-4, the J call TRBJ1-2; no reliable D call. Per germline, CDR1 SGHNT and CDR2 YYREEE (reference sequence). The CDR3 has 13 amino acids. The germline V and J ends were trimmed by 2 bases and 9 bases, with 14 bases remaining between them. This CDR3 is CASSFGPPCCYTF. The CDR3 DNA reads TGTGCCAGCAGCTTTGGGCCCCCCTGTTGCTACACCTTC.

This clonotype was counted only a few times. Written as DNA, the CDR3 is TGCGCCAGCAGCCAGACGGACGCCTACACCTTC. This encodes CASSQTDAYTF. The rearrangement uses TRBV10-2 and TRBJ1-2, with D unresolved. This CDR3 region has 11 residues. V was trimmed by 6 bases and J by 10 bases, leaving 12 bases between them. The germline gives CDR1 WSHSY, CDR2 SAAADI.

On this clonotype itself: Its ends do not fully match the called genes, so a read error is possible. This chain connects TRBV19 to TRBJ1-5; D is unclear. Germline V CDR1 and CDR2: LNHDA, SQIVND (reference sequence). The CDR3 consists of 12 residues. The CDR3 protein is CASSVSNPPQHF. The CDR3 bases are TGTGCCAGTTCCGTCTCTAATCCGCCCCAGCATTTT.

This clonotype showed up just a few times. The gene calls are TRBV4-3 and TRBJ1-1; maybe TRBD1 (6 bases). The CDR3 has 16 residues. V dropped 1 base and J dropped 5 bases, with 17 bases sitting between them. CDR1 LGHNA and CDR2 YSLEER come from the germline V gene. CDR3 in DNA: TGCGCCAGCAGCCAAGGATGGGGGGGGCTGTGGACTGAAGCTTTCTTT. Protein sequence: CASSQGWGGLWTEAFF.

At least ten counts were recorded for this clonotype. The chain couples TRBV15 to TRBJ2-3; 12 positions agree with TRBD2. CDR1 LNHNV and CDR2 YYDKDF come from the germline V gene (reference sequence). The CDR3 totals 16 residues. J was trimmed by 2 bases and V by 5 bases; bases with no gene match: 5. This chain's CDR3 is CATSLRLAGVTDTQYF. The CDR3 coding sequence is TGTGCCACCAGCCTCCGACTAGCGGGGGTCACAGATACGCAGTATTTT.

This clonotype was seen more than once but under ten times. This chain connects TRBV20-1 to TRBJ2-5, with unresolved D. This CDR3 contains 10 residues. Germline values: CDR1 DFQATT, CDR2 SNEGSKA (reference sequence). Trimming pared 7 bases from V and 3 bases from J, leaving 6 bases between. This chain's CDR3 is CSVIKETQYF. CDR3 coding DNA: TGCAGTGTTATTAAAGAGACCCAGTACTTC.

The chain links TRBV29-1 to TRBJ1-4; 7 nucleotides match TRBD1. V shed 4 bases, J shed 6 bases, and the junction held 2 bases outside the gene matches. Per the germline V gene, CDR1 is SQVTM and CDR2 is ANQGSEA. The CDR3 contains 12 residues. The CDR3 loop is CSVGDSHEKLFF. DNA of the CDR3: TGCAGCGTTGGGGACAGCCATGAAAAACTGTTTTTT.

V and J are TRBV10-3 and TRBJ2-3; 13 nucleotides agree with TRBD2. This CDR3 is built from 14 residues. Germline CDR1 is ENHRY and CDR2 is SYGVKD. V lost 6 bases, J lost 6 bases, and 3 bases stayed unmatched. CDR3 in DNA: TGTGCCATCAGAACTAGCGGGGGGGCTGATACGCAGTATTTT. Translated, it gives CAIRTSGGADTQYF.

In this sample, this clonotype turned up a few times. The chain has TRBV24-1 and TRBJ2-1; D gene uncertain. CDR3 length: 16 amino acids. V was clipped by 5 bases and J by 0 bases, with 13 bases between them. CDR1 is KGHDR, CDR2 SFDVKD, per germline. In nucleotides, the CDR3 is TGTGCCACCAGTGCCTCCACAGTGTTCTCCTACAATGAGCAGTTCTTC. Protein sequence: CATSASTVFSYNEQFF.

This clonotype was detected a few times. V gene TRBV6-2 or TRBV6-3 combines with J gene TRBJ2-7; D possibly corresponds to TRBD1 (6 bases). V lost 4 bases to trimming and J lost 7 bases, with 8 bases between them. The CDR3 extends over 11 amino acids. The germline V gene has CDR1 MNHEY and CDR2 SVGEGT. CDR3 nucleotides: TGTGCCAGCAGTTCCCAGGGGGAGCAGTACGTC. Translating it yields CASSSQGEQYV.

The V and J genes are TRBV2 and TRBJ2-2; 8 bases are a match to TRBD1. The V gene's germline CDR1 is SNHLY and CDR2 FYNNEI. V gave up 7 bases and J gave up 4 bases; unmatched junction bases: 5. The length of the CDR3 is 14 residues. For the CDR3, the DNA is TGTGCCAGCACTGGACAGGGAATCACCGGGGAGCTGTTTTTT. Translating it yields CASTGQGITGELFF.

The CDR3 bases are TGCGCCAGCAGTCAACCGCTTCGGGACCCCTACGAGCAGTACGTC. Amino acid sequence: CASSQPLRDPYEQYV. The chain links TRBV23-1 to TRBJ2-7; D may be TRBD1 or TRBD2 (5 bases each). TRBV23-1 is sorted into the ORF group, with uncertain function. The CDR3 spans 15 residues. V dropped 2 bases and J dropped 2 bases, with 13 bases sitting between them.

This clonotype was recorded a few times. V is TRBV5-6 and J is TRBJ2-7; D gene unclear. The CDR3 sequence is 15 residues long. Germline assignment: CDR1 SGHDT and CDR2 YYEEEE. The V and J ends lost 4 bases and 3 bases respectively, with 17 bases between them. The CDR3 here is CASSVNPGSLYEQYF. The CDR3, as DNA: TGTGCCAGCAGCGTAAACCCCGGGTCTCTCTACGAGCAGTACTTC. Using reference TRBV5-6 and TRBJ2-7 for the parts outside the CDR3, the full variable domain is DAGVTQSPTHLIKTRGQQVTLRCSPKSGHDTVSWYQQALGQGPQFIFQYYEEEERQRGNFPDRFSGHQFPNYSSELNVNALLLGDSALYLCASSVNPGSLYEQYFGPGTRLTVT.

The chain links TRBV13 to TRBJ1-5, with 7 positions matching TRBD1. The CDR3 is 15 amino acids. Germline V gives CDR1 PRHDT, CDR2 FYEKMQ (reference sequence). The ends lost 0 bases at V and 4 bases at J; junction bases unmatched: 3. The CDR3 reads CASSLGPGGNQPQHF. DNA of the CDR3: TGTGCCAGCAGCTTAGGGCCAGGGGGTAATCAGCCCCAGCATTTT.

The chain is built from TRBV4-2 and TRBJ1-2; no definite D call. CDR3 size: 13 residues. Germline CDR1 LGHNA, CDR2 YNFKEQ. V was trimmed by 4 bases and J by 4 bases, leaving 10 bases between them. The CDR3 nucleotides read TGTGCCAGCAGCCGCGTAGAGGGCTATGGCTACACCTTC. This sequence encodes CASSRVEGYGYTF.

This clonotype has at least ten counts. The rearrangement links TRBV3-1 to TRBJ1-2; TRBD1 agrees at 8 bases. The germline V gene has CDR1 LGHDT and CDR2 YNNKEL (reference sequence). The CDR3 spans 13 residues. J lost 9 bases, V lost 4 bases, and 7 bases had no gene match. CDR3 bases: TGTGCCAGCAGCCCTCGACAGGGGTTGAGCTACACCTTC. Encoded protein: CASSPRQGLSYTF.

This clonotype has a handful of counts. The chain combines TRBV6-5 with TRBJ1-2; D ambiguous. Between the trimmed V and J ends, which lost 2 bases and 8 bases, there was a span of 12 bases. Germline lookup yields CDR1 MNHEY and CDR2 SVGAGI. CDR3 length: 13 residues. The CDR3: CASSYKPSEGYTF. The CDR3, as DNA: TGTGCCAGCAGTTACAAGCCAAGTGAAGGCTACACCTTC.

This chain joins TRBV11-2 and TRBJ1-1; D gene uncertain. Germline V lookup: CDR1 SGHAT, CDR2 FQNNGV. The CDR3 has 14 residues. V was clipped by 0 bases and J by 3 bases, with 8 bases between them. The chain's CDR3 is CASSLDHGHTEAFF. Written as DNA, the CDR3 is TGTGCCAGCAGCTTAGATCACGGACACACTGAAGCTTTCTTT.

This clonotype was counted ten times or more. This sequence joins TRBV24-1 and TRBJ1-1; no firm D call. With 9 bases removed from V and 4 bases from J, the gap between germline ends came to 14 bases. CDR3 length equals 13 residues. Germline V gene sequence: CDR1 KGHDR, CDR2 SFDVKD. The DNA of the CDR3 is TGTGCCACCGCCCTGGCCGAAGGCACTGAAGCTTTCTTT. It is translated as CATALAEGTEAFF.

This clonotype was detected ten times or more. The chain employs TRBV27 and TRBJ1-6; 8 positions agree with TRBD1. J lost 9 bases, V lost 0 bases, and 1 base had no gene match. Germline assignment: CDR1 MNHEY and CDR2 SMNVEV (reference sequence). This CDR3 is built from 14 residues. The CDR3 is CASSLSQGASPLHF. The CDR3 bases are TGTGCCAGCAGTTTATCCCAGGGGGCTTCACCCCTCCACTTT.

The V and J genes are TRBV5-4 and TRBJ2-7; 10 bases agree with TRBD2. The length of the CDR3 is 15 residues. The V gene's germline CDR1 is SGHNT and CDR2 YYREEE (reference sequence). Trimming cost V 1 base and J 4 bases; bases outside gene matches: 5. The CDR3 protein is CASSLRLAGVYEQYV. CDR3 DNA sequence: TGTGCCAGCAGCTTGCGGCTAGCGGGGGTTTACGAGCAGTACGTC.